A single T cell receptor (beta chain) is shown here with its context. No antigen is known for it. One end of the junction varies from germline; a read error may be responsible. The sample comes from a study of blood T cells in healthy people across ages. Study-level background: About one barcoded beta molecule was captured per two T cells (by template switching). General observations from the study: Per million T cells, the diversity of TCR beta decreased roughly linearly as age advanced.

The CDR3 spans 14 residues. Germline V gene data show CDR1 as SGHRS and CDR2 as YFSETQ. A sample-barcoded 5' primer and a J-beta primer mix were used in a second PCR of roughly 6 to 11 cycles. Each of the cDNA molecules was tagged by a template-switch adaptor with 12 random nucleotides. TCRdb reprocessed the 5' RACE reads via MiXCR and lists one record per CDR3 protein. This sample has 1.5 million to 2 million distinct CDR3 sequences; about 50% occur once, and the top ten carry less than 2.5%. Samples each had at least 6 micrograms of total RNA extracted. This clonotype was obtained from a woman aged 35 to 49 in good health. Sequencing used blood. This sequence joins TRBV5-1 and TRBJ2-5; unclear D gene. The CDR3 coding sequence is TGCGGCAGCAGCACCCAGGTATCTGGGGAGACCCAGTACTTC. It specifies CGSSTQVSGETQYF.